The 6 T cell receptor beta chains reported below all come from one sample, sequenced in a study of T cells in Graves' hyperthyroidism and ophthalmopathy. Researchers amplified the TCR beta CDR3 regions from RNA transcripts. An initial round of RT-PCR targeting the TCR CDR3 relied on the HTBI primer set. Each CDR3 protein gets one entry after TCRdb re-called the multiplex PCR reads with MiXCR. This table has 300,000 to 400,000 distinct CDR3 sequences, less than 15% appearing once. Sample: blood. These receptors all stem from a woman younger than 30 with Graves' hyperthyroidism.

This clonotype was seen repeatedly, ten times or more. This chain connects TRBV7-2 to TRBJ2-7; 8 bases agree with TRBD2. CDR1 is SGHTA, CDR2 FQGNSA, per germline. This CDR3 region has 15 residues. Trimming removed 1 base from V and 5 bases from J; junction bases left unmatched: 7. CDR3 sequence reads: CASSLVGTSNNEQYF. The CDR3 DNA follows: TGTGCCAGCAGCTTAGTGGGGACTAGTAACAACGAGCAGTACTTC.

This clonotype has just a few counts. J is TRBJ2-3 and V is TRBV5-1; no clear D gene. V shed 0 bases and J shed 2 bases, with 10 bases lying between them. The CDR3 covers 15 residues. Germline lookup yields CDR1 SGHRS and CDR2 YFSETQ. CDR3 region: CASSLGSPSTDTQYF. The DNA of the CDR3 is TGCGCCAGCAGCTTGGGGTCCCCCTCCACAGATACGCAGTATTTT.

In this sample, this clonotype turned up many times. The DNA for the CDR3 is TGTGCCAGCAGTAGCCGTTTCCGCGAGCAGTTCTTC. Residues: CASSSRFREQFF. The chain recombines TRBV5-4 with TRBJ2-1; no clear D gene. Germline CDR1 and CDR2: SGHNT and YYREEE (reference sequence). The V end lost 5 bases, the J end lost 10 bases, and 13 bases lay between the germline ends. The CDR3 loop spans 12 amino acids.

This clonotype was counted ten times or more. The chain is built from TRBV5-5 and TRBJ1-2, with TRBD1 matching 7 bases. This CDR3 region has 15 residues. V lost 4 bases and J lost 4; bases outside the gene matches: 10. Germline CDR1 reads SGHKS; CDR2 reads YYEKEE (reference sequence). For the CDR3, the DNA is TGTGCCAGCAGCCCAGGGGGGAGCAGTTTCTATGGCTACACCTTC. Protein product: CASSPGGSSFYGYTF.

There are many counts of this clonotype. DNA for the CDR3: TGTGCCAGCAGTGCGCCCGACAGGGTAGATACGCAGTATTTT. Translated: CASSAPDRVDTQYF. The chain joins TRBV28 to TRBJ2-3; 7 bases align to TRBD1. This CDR3 is 14 amino acids long. Germline V gene lookup returns CDR1 MDHEN and CDR2 SYDVKM. V lost 5 bases and J lost 5; bases outside the gene matches: 7.

This clonotype was found many times. V and J are TRBV6-2 or TRBV6-3 and TRBJ1-5, with 9 positions matching TRBD1. CDR1 is MNHEY and CDR2 is SVGEGT in the germline V gene. V was clipped by 2 bases and J by 0 bases; unmatched bases: 5. This CDR3 is 17 amino acids long. CDR3 in DNA: TGTGCCAGCAGTTACCGGGACAGGGTGTTTAGCAATCAGCCCCAGCATTTT. It is translated as CASSYRDRVFSNQPQHF.